The 10 T cell receptor beta chains presented below share a single source sample, sequenced in a study of T cell responses to AZD1222 COVID-19 vaccine. Sequencing was performed with immunoSEQ multiplex PCR; in TCRdb, only in-frame clones are kept and a portion is missing. The sample gives some 150,000 clones, over 75% of which show up once; approximately 8% is in the top ten. The material sequenced was peripheral blood, taken 28 days after the second dose of the MenACWY control vaccine. These receptors were obtained from an adult who received the MenACWY meningococcal vaccine as a control.

This clone occurred a few times. The V call is TRBV7-9, the J call TRBJ1-1; D not resolved. The CDR3 loop spans 14 amino acids. Per the germline V gene, CDR1 is SEHNR and CDR2 is FQNEAQ (reference sequence). Between the trimmed V and J ends, which lost 5 bases and 1 base, there was a span of 11 bases. CDR3 loop: CASSPVPQNTEAFF. The CDR3 DNA follows: TGTGCCAGCAGCCCAGTCCCTCAGAACACTGAAGCTTTCTTT. Supplemented by reference TRBV7-9 and TRBJ1-1, the full variable domain reads DTGVSQNPRHKITKRGQNVTFRCDPISEHNRLYWYRQTLGQGPEFLTYFQNEAQLEKSRLLSDRFSAERPKGSFSTLEIQRTEQGDSAMYLCASSPVPQNTEAFFGQGTRLTVV.

J is TRBJ1-4 and V is TRBV7-8; D is uncertain. Trimming stripped 0 bases from V and 8 bases from J, with 7 bases between. The CDR3 has 13 amino acids. Germline CDR1 is SGHVS and CDR2 is FQNEAQ. Here the CDR3 DNA reads TGTGCCAGCAGCTTAGCCGGAGGGGAAAAACTGTTTTTT. This translates into CASSLAGGEKLFF.

This chain uses TRBV3-1 (or the pseudogene TRBV3-2) with TRBJ2-7; 12 bases agree with TRBD2. Per the germline V gene, CDR1 is LGHDT and CDR2 is YNNKEL (reference sequence). V shed 1 base, J shed 7 bases, and the junction held 8 bases outside the gene matches. This CDR3 is built from 16 residues. The CDR3 coding sequence is TGTGCCAGCAGCCAAGGCTCGACTAGCGGGAGAGGGGAGCAGTACTTC. It translates to CASSQGSTSGRGEQYF.

The gene calls are TRBV20-1 and TRBJ2-1, with 11 positions matching TRBD2. Germline CDR1 reads DFQATT; CDR2 reads SNEGSKA (reference sequence). The CDR3 has 15 amino acids. V lost 3 bases and J lost 3; bases outside the gene matches: 4. The CDR3 protein is CSASEGLADYNEQFF. Written as DNA, the CDR3 is TGCAGTGCTAGTGAGGGACTAGCGGACTACAATGAGCAGTTCTTC.

For the CDR3, the DNA is TGTGCCAGCAGTCCAGGGGGCGAAAAGCAGTACTTC. Protein product: CASSPGGEKQYF. The V call is TRBV6-5, the J call TRBJ2-7, with 8 bases lining up with TRBD1. The CDR3 runs to 12 residues. V shed 5 bases, J shed 8 bases, and the junction held 5 bases outside the gene matches. From germline, CDR1 is MNHEY and CDR2 SVGAGI.

The chain employs TRBV19 and TRBJ1-5; D not certain. V lost 6 bases, J lost 6 bases, and 18 bases lay in between. This CDR3 region has 15 residues. Germline assignment: CDR1 LNHDA and CDR2 SQIVND (reference sequence). The CDR3 spells CASSPMSRSGQPQHF. In DNA, the CDR3 is TGTGCCAGTAGCCCGATGAGCCGGAGCGGTCAGCCCCAGCATTTT. Using reference TRBV19 and TRBJ1-5 for the parts outside the CDR3, the full variable domain is DGGITQSPKYLFRKEGQNVTLSCEQNLNHDAMYWYRQDPGQGLRLIYYSQIVNDFQKGDIAEGYSVSREKKESFPLTVTSAQKNPTAFYLCASSPMSRSGQPQHFGDGTRLSIL.

This clone was detected a few times. The chain combines TRBV14 with TRBJ2-7; 10 nucleotides agree with TRBD2. The CDR3 totals 13 residues. Germline-derived CDR1 and CDR2 are SGHDN and FVKESK. After removal of 4 bases from V and 13 bases from J, the junction contained 10 bases not matched to a gene. CDR3 amino acids: CASSRTGTSVPYV. The CDR3 DNA follows: TGTGCCAGCAGCCGAACCGGGACTAGCGTCCCCTACGTC.

This rearrangement joins TRBV25-1 to TRBJ1-2; no clear D. CDR3 length: 13 residues. Germline-derived CDR1 and CDR2 are MGHDK and SYGVNS. The V end lost 1 base, the J end lost 4 bases, and 7 bases lay between the germline ends. CDR3 coding DNA: TGTGCCAGCAGTGAATCGAGAATCTATGGCTACACCTTC. This codes for CASSESRIYGYTF.

V and J are TRBV5-1 and TRBJ2-3; no clear D gene. Germline-derived CDR1 and CDR2 are SGHRS and YFSETQ. This CDR3 has 14 amino acids. V shed 1 base and J shed 0 bases, with 6 bases lying between them. In nucleotides, the CDR3 is TGCGCCAGCAGCTTGCCCCAGAGCACAGATACGCAGTATTTT. Encoded protein: CASSLPQSTDTQYF.

The V and J genes are TRBV19 and TRBJ2-3, with 7 bases aligning to TRBD1. J lost 3 bases, V lost 5 bases, and 5 bases had no gene match. This CDR3 contains 14 residues. The germline CDR1 and CDR2 sequences are LNHDA and SQIVND (reference sequence). Written as DNA, the CDR3 is TGTGCCAGTAGTCCGGGACAGACGACAGATACGCAGTATTTT. Translated: CASSPGQTTDTQYF.